A single sample gave rise to the 12 T cell receptor beta chains below, sequenced in a study of shared clonotypes between healthy human individuals (dated by TCRdb to 2020 to 2022). The method was the immunoSEQ multiplex PCR assay. TCRdb took this table from immuneACCESS and kept in-frame rearrangements with V and J called. Such tables lack part of the clones; where checked against another copy, unresolved V genes explain under half of the gap, and the rest is unexplained. In this sample the table shows over a million clones, under 80% of which occur a single time. In total, the top ten clones hold less than 1.5% of the sample. Sequenced: memory CD4+ T cells sorted from blood. Sample cell subset or site, as interpreted from the label and publication: CD45RA-negative fraction. The source of these receptors is a man between 18 and 29 years old in good health.

V usage is TRBV7-9 and J usage is TRBJ1-4; D not certain. The CDR3 contains 18 residues. Trimming took 1 base from V and 1 from J, leaving 16 bases between them. CDR1 SEHNR and CDR2 FQNEAQ come from the germline V gene (reference sequence). In DNA form, the CDR3 reads TGTGCCAGCAGCTTAGGAGGCCAGGCGGTGGGAACTAATGAAAAACTGTTTTTT. Translating gives CASSLGGQAVGTNEKLFF.

The chain employs TRBV21-1 and TRBJ2-5; the table's D call, TRBD2, was not checked against the DNA. TRBV21-1 is a listed pseudogene. CDR3 length: 17 residues. The CDR3 loop reads CASSRHRSGGAQETQYF. The CDR3 DNA reads as TGTGCCAGCAGCCGGCATAGGAGCGGGGGAGCCCAAGAGACCCAGTACTTC.

In this sample, this clone turned up many times. This rearrangement joins TRBV6-1 to TRBJ2-1, with D possibly matching TRBD2 (6 bases). Looked up from germline, CDR1 is MNHNS and CDR2 is SASEGT. The CDR3 covers 14 residues. V was clipped by 6 bases and J by 2 bases, with 11 bases between them. CDR3 sequence: CASRGAGTYNEQFF. The CDR3 coding sequence is TGTGCCAGCAGGGGCGCGGGAACCTACAATGAGCAGTTCTTC.

The chain uses TRBV30 and TRBJ2-7; D uncertain. Germline lookup yields CDR1 GTSNPN and CDR2 SVGIG (reference sequence). CDR3 length: 13 amino acids. V lost 1 base to trimming and J lost 2 bases, with 9 bases between them. CDR3 nucleotides: TGTGCCTGGAGTGGAGGCGGCCCCTACGAGCAGTACTTC. Protein: CAWSGGGPYEQYF.

A remark on this clone: This CDR3 is also generated by other DNA sequences in the sample. The chain links TRBV5-6 to TRBJ2-3; D remains ambiguous. Trimming pared 4 bases from V and 0 bases from J, leaving 9 bases between. Looked up from germline, CDR1 is SGHDT and CDR2 is YYEEEE. CDR3 length equals 14 residues. The CDR3 here is CASSRPASTDTQYF. DNA for the CDR3: TGTGCCAGCAGCCGGCCGGCCAGCACAGATACGCAGTATTTT.

The chain couples TRBV4-2 to TRBJ1-5; no clear D gene. CDR3 length: 15 residues. CDR1 is LGHNA and CDR2 is YNFKEQ in the germline V gene. V was cut by 4 bases and J by 0 bases, with 10 bases left in between. CDR3 residues: CASSRTFDSNQPQHF. The CDR3 region has the DNA TGTGCCAGCAGCCGAACATTCGATAGCAATCAGCCCCAGCATTTT.

The CDR3 bases are TGTGCCAGCAGCGTAGGTTCGTGGGACATATCTGGAAACACCATATATTTT. Translated, it gives CASSVGSWDISGNTIYF. The chain is built from TRBV9 and TRBJ1-3, with D maybe TRBD1 (6 bases). V was cut by 0 bases and J by 1 base, with 14 bases left in between. CDR3 length equals 17 residues. In germline, CDR1 is SGDLS, CDR2 YYNGEE.

Written as DNA, the CDR3 is TGTGCCAGCAGCCCCGTTGGAGGGCGAACTGAAGCTTTCTTT. Amino acid sequence: CASSPVGGRTEAFF. J is TRBJ1-1 and V is TRBV7-2, with no clear D. This CDR3 has 14 residues. Trimming cost V 5 bases and J 5 bases, with 15 bases left between them. The germline CDR1 and CDR2 sequences are SGHTA and FQGNSA. Drawing the rest from reference TRBV7-2 and TRBJ1-1, the complete variable domain is GAGVSQSPSNKVTEKGKDVELRCDPISGHTALYWYRQSLGQGLEFLIYFQGNSAPDKSGLPSDRFSAERTGGSVSTLTIQRTQQEDSAVYLCASSPVGGRTEAFFGQGTRLTVV.

V gene TRBV28 combines with J gene TRBJ2-1, with 15 bases fitting TRBD2. V gave up 9 bases and J gave up 7 bases; unmatched junction bases: 1. Germline V gene data show CDR1 as MDHEN and CDR2 as SYDVKM. The CDR3 spans 13 residues. CDR3 protein: CASGLAGGNEQFF. CDR3 bases: TGTGCCAGTGGACTAGCGGGGGGGAATGAGCAGTTCTTC. The full variable domain, with the rest looked up from reference TRBV28 and TRBJ2-1, is DVKVTQSSRYLVKRTGEKVFLECVQDMDHENMFWYRQDPGLGLRLIYFSYDVKMKEKGDIPEGYSVSREKKERFSLILESASTNQTSMYLCASGLAGGNEQFFGPGTRLTVL.

V usage is TRBV6-1 and J usage is TRBJ2-5; D remains unclear. V was pared by 5 bases and J by 5 bases, with 12 bases between. CDR1 is MNHNS and CDR2 is SASEGT in the germline V gene. The CDR3 runs 13 residues. The CDR3 DNA follows: TGTGCCAGCAGTTATGGAGTCGGGGAGACCCAGTACTTC. Amino acid sequence: CASSYGVGETQYF.

The V gene is TRBV6-5, the J gene TRBJ2-7; 8 bases map to TRBD1. V shed 6 bases, J shed 3 bases, and the junction held 10 bases outside the gene matches. CDR1 is MNHEY, CDR2 SVGAGI, per germline. The CDR3 has 15 amino acids. CDR3 sequence (DNA): TGTGCCAGCAGATTGACAGGGGCGGGTTTCTACGAGCAGTACTTC. Protein sequence: CASRLTGAGFYEQYF.

The gene calls are TRBV4-1 and TRBJ1-5; D unclear. Germline V gives CDR1 MGHRA, CDR2 YSYEKL. CDR3 size: 18 residues. V lost 1 base, J lost 0 bases, and 16 bases lay in between. Here the CDR3 DNA reads TGCGCCAGCAGCCAAGCCGACCCGGGAGGAGTTAGCAATCAGCCCCAGCATTTT. Translation gives CASSQADPGGVSNQPQHF.